This T cell receptor (beta chain) is from a study of T-cell reconstitution after alpha-beta-depleted transplantation in children. This CDR3 is 11 amino acids long. CDR1 is SGDLS, CDR2 YYNGEE, per germline. V was pared by 8 bases and J by 3 bases, with 9 bases between. This sample's TCRbeta library carried unique molecular identifier barcodes. One entry per CDR3 protein, called by TCRdb with MiXCR from the PCR reads. The table has around 300,000 distinct CDR3 sequences, over 20% seen once. The chain links TRBV9 to TRBJ2-7, with TRBD2 as a possible D gene (5 bases). The source of this sequence is a male patient aged 10 to 17 who had a stem cell transplant for acute lymphoblastic leukemia, so the T cells may come from the graft donor. The source was PBMCs, mostly from graft donor cells, collected 180 days after TCRalphabeta/CD19-depleted stem cell transplant. CDR3 residues: CARTSGYEQYF. CDR3 in DNA: TGTGCCAGAACGAGCGGCTACGAGCAGTACTTC. The variable domain in full, completed from reference TRBV9 and TRBJ2-7, reads DSGVTQTPKHLITATGQRVTLRCSPRSGDLSVYWYQQSLDQGLQFLIQYYNGEERAKGNILERFSAQQFPDLHSELNLSSLELGDSALYFCARTSGYEQYFGPGTRLTVT.